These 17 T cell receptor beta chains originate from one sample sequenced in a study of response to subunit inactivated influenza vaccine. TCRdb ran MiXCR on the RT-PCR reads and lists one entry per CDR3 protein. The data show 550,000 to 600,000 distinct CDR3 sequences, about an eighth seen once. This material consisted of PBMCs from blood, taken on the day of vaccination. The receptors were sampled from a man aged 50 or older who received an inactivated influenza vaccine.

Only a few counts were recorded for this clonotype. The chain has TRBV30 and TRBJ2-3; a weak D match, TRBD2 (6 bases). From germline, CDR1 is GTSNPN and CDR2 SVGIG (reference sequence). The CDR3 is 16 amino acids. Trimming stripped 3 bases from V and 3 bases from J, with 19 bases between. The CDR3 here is CAWRLNSWGETDTQYF. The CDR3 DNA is TGTGCCTGGAGACTAAATTCCTGGGGGGAAACAGATACGCAGTATTTT.

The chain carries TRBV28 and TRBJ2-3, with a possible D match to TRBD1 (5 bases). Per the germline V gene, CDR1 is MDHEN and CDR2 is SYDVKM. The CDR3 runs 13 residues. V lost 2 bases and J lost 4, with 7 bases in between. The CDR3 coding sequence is TGTGCCAGCAGTTTAATGGGGCCAGATACGCAGTATTTT. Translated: CASSLMGPDTQYF.

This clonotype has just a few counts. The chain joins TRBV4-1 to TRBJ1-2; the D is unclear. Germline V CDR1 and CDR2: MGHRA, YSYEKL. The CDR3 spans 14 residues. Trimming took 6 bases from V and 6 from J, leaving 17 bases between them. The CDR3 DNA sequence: TGCGCCAGCAGTCCCAGACTGCTCCCCGATGGCTACACCTTC. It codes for CASSPRLLPDGYTF.

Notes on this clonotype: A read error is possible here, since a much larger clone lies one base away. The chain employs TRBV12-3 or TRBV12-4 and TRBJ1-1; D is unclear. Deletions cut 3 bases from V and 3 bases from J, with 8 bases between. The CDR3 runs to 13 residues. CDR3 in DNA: TGTGCCAGCAGTTTTTTTGGGGACACTGAAGCTTTCTTT. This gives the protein CASSFFGDTEAFF.

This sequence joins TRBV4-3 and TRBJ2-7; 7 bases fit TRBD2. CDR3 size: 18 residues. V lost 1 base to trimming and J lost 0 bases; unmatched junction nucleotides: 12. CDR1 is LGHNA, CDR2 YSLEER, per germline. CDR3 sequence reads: CASSQGAGPGYLSYEQYF. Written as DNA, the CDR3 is TGCGCCAGCAGCCAAGGAGCGGGACCGGGGTACCTCTCCTACGAGCAGTACTTC.

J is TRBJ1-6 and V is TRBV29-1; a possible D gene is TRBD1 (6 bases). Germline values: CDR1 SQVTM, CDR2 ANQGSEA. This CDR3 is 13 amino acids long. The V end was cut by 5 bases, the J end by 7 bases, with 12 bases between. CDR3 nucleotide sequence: TGCAGCGTTAAGACAGGTGGAAATTCACCCCTCCACTTT. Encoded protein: CSVKTGGNSPLHF. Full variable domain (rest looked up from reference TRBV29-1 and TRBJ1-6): SAVISQKPSRDICQRGTSLTIQCQVDSQVTMMFWYRQQPGQSLTLIATANQGSEATYESGFVIDKFPISRPNLTFSTLTVSNMSPEDSSIYLCSVKTGGNSPLHFGNGTRLTVT.

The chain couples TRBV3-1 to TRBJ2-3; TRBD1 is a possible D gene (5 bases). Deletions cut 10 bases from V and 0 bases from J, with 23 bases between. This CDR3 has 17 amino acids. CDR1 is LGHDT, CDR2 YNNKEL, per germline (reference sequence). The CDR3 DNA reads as TGTGCCACCTCCCAAGACTCCTTGACAGATAGCACAGATACGCAGTATTTT. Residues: CATSQDSLTDSTDTQYF.

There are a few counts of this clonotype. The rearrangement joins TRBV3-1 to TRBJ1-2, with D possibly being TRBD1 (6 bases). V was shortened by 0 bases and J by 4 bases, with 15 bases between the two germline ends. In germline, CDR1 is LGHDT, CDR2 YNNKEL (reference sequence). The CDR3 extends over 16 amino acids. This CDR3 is CASSQDGGQRTYGYTF. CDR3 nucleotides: TGTGCCAGCAGCCAAGATGGAGGACAGCGAACCTATGGCTACACCTTC.

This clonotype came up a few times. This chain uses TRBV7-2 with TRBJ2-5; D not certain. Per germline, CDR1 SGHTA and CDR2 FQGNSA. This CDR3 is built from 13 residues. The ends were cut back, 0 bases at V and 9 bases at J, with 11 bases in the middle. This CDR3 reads CASSLAEHVAQYF. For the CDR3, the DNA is TGTGCCAGCAGCTTAGCGGAACACGTGGCCCAGTACTTC. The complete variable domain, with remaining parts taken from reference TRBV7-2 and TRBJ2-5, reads GAGVSQSPSNKVTEKGKDVELRCDPISGHTALYWYRQSLGQGLEFLIYFQGNSAPDKSGLPSDRFSAERTGGSVSTLTIQRTQQEDSAVYLCASSLAEHVAQYFGPGTRLLVL.

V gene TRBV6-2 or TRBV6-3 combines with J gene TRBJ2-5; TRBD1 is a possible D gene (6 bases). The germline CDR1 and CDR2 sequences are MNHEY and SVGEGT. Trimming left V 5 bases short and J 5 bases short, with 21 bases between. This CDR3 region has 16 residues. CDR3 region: CASSPGQNTVGETQYF. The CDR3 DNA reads TGTGCCAGCAGTCCTGGACAGAATACTGTGGGGGAGACCCAGTACTTC.

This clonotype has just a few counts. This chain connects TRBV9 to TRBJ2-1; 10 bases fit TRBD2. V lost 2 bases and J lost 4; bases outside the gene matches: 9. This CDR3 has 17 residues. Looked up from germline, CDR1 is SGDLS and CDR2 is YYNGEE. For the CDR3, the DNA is TGTGCCAGCAGCGTTGGGTCTAGCGGGAGAGGTTACAATGAGCAGTTCTTC. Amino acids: CASSVGSSGRGYNEQFF.

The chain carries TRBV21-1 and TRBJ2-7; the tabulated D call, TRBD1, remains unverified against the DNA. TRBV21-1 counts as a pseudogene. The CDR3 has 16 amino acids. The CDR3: CASSKGGGPTTYEQYF. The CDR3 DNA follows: TGTGCCAGCAGCAAAGGCGGGGGACCGACTACCTACGAGCAGTACTTC.

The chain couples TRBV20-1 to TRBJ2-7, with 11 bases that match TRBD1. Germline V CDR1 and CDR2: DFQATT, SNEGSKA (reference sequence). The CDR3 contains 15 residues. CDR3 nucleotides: TGCAGCGCCGACGGGGGGACAGGGGGACCCTACGAGCAGTACTTC. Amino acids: CSADGGTGGPYEQYF.

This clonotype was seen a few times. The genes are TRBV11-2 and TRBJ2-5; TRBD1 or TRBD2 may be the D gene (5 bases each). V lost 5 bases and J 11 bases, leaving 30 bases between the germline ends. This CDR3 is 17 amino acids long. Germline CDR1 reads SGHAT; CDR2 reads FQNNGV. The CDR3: CASSLGTSRLSQRPQYF. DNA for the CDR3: TGTGCCAGCAGCCTCGGGACCTCTCGGTTGTCTCAGAGGCCTCAGTACTTC.

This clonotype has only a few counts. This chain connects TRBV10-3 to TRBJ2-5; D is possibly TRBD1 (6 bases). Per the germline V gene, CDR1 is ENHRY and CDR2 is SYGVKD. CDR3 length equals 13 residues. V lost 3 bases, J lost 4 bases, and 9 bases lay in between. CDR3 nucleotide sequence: TGTGCCATCAGTGAAACAGGGAGAGAGACCCAGTACTTC. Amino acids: CAISETGRETQYF.

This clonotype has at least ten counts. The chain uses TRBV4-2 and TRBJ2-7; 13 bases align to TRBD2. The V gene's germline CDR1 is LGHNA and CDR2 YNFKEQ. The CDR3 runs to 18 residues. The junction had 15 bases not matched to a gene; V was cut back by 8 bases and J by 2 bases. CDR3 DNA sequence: TGTGCCAGCCGGCCGGAACTAGCGGGAGGGAAGGGGCCCTACGAGCAGTACTTC. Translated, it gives CASRPELAGGKGPYEQYF.

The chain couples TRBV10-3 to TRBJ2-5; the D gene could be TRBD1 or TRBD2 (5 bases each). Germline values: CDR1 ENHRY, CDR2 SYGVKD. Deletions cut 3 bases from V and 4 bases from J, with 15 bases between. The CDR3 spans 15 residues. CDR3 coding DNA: TGTGCCATCAGTGACCAAGGGACCTCGGGAGAGACCCAGTACTTC. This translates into CAISDQGTSGETQYF.